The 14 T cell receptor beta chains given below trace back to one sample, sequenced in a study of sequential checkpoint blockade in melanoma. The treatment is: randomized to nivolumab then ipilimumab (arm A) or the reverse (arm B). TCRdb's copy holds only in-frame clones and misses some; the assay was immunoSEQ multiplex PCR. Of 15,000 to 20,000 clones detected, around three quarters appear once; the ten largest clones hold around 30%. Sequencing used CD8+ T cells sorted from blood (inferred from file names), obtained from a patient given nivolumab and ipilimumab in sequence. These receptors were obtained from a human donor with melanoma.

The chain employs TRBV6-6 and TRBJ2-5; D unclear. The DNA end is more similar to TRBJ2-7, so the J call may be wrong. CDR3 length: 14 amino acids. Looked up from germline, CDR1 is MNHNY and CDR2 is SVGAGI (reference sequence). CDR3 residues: CASSYKENSYEQYF. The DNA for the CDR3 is TGTGCCAGCAGTTACAAAGAAAACTCCTACGAGCAGTACTTC.

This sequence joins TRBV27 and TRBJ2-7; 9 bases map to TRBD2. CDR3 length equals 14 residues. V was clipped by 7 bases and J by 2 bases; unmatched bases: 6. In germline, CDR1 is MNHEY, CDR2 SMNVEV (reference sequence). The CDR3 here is CASNIAGATYEQYF. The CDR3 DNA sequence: TGTGCCAGCAATATAGCGGGGGCGACCTACGAGCAGTACTTC.

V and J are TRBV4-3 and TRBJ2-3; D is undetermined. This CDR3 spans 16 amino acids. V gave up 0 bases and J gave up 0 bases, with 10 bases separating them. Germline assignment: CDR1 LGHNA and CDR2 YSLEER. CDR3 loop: CASSQESRTSTDTQYF. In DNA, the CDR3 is TGCGCCAGCAGCCAAGAGAGTCGCACGAGCACAGATACGCAGTATTTT.

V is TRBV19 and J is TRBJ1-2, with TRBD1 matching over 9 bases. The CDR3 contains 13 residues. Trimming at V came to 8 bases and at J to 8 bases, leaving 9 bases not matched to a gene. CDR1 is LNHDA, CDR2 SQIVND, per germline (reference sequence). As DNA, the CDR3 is TGTGCCAGTGGATTCGGGACAGGGCTAGGCTACACCTTC. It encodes CASGFGTGLGYTF.

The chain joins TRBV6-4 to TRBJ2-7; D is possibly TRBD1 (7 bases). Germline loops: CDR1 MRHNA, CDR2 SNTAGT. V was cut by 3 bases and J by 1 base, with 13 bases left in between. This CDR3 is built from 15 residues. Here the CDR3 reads CASSEGAGGSYEQYF. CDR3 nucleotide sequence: TGTGCCAGCAGTGAAGGGGCAGGGGGGTCCTACGAGCAGTACTTC.

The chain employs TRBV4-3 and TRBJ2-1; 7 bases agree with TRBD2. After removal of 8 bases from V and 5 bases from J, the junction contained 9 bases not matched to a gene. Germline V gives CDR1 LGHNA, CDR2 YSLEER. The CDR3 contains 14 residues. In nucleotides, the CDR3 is TGCGCCAGCCAACGCCGTCTAGCGGACAATGAGCAGTTCTTC. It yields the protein CASQRRLADNEQFF.

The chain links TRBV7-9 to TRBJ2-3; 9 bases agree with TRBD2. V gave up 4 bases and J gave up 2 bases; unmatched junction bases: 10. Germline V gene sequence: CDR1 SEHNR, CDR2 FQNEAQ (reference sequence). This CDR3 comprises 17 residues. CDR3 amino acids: CASSSRRLAENTDTQYF. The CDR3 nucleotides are TGTGCCAGCAGCTCCCGTCGACTAGCGGAAAACACAGATACGCAGTATTTT.

The chain's CDR3 is CASSDLLAGVRNEQFF. CDR3 coding DNA: TGCGCCAGCAGTGACCTACTAGCGGGGGTCAGGAATGAGCAGTTCTTC. The chain is built from TRBV10-1 and TRBJ2-1; 11 bases match TRBD2. V lost 3 bases to trimming and J lost 7 bases; unmatched junction nucleotides: 8. The length of the CDR3 is 16 residues. Germline V gives CDR1 WNHNN, CDR2 SYGVQD (reference sequence).

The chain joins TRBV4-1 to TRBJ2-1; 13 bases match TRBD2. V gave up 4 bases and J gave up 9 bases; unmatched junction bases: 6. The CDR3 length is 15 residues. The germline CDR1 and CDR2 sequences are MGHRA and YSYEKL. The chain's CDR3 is CASSPGTSGVGEQFF. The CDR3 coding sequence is TGCGCCAGCAGCCCCGGGACTAGCGGGGTTGGTGAGCAGTTCTTC.

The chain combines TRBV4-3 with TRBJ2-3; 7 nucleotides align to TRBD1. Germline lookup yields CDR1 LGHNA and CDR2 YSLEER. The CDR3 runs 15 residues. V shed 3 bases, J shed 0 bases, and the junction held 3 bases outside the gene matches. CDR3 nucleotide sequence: TGCGCCAGCAGCCAGGGGACAGCTAGCACAGATACGCAGTATTTT. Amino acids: CASSQGTASTDTQYF.

The CDR3 protein is CASSMGQVNSYEQYF. The CDR3 DNA reads as TGTGCCAGCAGCATGGGACAGGTTAACTCCTACGAGCAGTACTTC. J is TRBJ2-7 and V is TRBV7-8; TRBD1 matches at 8 bases. The J segment lost 0 bases and the V segment lost 5 bases, leaving 6 bases of the junction unmatched. Per germline, CDR1 SGHVS and CDR2 FQNEAQ. The CDR3 runs 15 residues.

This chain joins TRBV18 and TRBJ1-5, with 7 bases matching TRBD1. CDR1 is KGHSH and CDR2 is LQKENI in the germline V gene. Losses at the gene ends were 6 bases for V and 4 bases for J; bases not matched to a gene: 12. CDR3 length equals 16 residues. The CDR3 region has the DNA TGTGCCAGCTCTACGATCGGGACAGCTATTAATCAGCCCCAGCATTTT. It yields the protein CASSTIGTAINQPQHF.

The CDR3 DNA sequence: TGTGCCTGGAGTGGTGGACTAGCGGGGGCCTACAATGAGCAGTTCTTC. Protein sequence: CAWSGGLAGAYNEQFF. The chain links TRBV30 to TRBJ2-1, with 13 bases identical to TRBD2. The CDR3 length is 16 residues. Per germline, CDR1 GTSNPN and CDR2 SVGIG (reference sequence). The J segment lost 2 bases and the V segment lost 1 base, leaving 2 bases of the junction unmatched. Looking up the rest from reference TRBV30 and TRBJ2-1 gives the full variable domain: SQTIHQWPATLVQPVGSPLSLECTVEGTSNPNLYWYRQAAGRGLQLLFYSVGIGQISSEVPQNLSASRPQDRQFILSSKKLLLSDSGFYLCAWSGGLAGAYNEQFFGPGTRLTVL.

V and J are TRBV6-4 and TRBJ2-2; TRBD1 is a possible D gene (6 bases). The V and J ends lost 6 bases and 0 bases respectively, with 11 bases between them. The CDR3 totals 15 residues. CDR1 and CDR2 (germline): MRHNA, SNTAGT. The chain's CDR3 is CASSLGQANTGELFF. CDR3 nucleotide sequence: TGTGCCAGCAGCTTGGGACAAGCGAACACCGGGGAGCTGTTTTTT.